This T cell receptor (beta chain) comes out of a study of blood T cells in healthy people across ages. Broader study findings: Diversity of TCR beta correlated strongly with naive T cell percentage. Diversity of TCR beta per million T cells declined in a roughly linear way with age.

Primed by a sample-barcoded 5' primer and a J-beta primer mix, a second PCR proceeded for about 7 to 11 cycles. One entry per CDR3 protein, called by TCRdb with MiXCR from the 5' RACE reads. The data contain 850,000 to 950,000 distinct CDR3 sequences, more than 25% of them singletons. PBMCs numbering at least 6 million were isolated per sample. This clonotype has just a few counts. Its antigen is unidentified. CDR1 and CDR2 (germline): SGHTA, FQGNSA. The CDR3 loop spans 14 amino acids. The V end lost 5 bases, the J end lost 13 bases, and 21 bases lay between the germline ends. The clonotype comes from a woman aged 80 or older in good health. The rearrangement joins TRBV7-2 to TRBJ2-1, with a tentative D call TRBD1 (6 bases). Sequencing was done on a sample of blood. The DNA of the CDR3 is TGTGCCAGCAGCCCACAGGGTAGTCAAGAGACCCAGTTCTTC. This gives the protein CASSPQGSQETQFF.